This is a list of T cell receptor beta chains from one sample in a study of neoadjuvant anti-PD-1 for oral cavity cancer. Sequenced by immunoSEQ multiplex PCR; TCRdb stores in-frame clones only, minus some. Among some 70,000 clones listed, about 85% were seen once. Sequencing was performed on PBMCs, taken after nivolumab (anti-PD-1) treatment. These receptor sequences come from a person between 40 and 85 years old with oral cavity squamous cell carcinoma. Each CDR3 is given with its conserved first and last residue. A D gene is named only where the DNA matches it firmly. The size field is filled for only some rows; it gives once, few, many or a size class.

v_gene: TRBV6-6
d_gene: -
abundance: -
j_gene: TRBJ2-7
CDR3nt: TGTGCCAGCAGTCCCGATGGAGGGTTACCCTACGAGCAGTACTTC
CDR3aa: CASSPDGGLPYEQYF

v_gene: TRBV6-5
d_gene: -
abundance: -
j_gene: TRBJ2-5
CDR3nt: TGTGCCAGCAGTTACGTCCGGGAGCGCGGGACCCAGTACTTC
CDR3aa: CASSYVRERGTQYF

v_gene: TRBV27
d_gene: -
abundance: -
j_gene: TRBJ1-1
CDR3nt: TGTGCCAGCAGTTTATTTTTAGGGGGAAACACTGAAGCTTTCTTT
CDR3aa: CASSLFLGGNTEAFF

v_gene: TRBV28
d_gene: -
abundance: -
j_gene: TRBJ1-1
CDR3nt: TGTGCCAGCAGCCCTCAGATGGCGGCTAACACTGAAGCTTTCTTT
CDR3aa: CASSPQMAANTEAFF

v_gene: TRBV11-2
d_gene: -
abundance: -
j_gene: TRBJ2-7
CDR3nt: TGTGCCAGCAGCTTAACTTTCTCCTACGAGCAGTACTTC
CDR3aa: CASSLTFSYEQYF

v_gene: TRBV9
d_gene: -
abundance: -
j_gene: TRBJ2-2
CDR3nt: TGTGCCAGCAGGGTCAGTAACACCGGGGAGCTGTTTTTT
CDR3aa: CASRVSNTGELFF

v_gene: TRBV29-1
d_gene: -
abundance: -
j_gene: TRBJ1-2
CDR3nt: TGCAGCGTTTCGACCCAGGACCTTGACTATGGCTACACCTTC
CDR3aa: CSVSTQDLDYGYTF

v_gene: TRBV19
d_gene: -
abundance: -
j_gene: TRBJ2-5
CDR3nt: TGTGCCAGTAGAAGGGTTCCCACCCTCCAAGAGACCCAGTACTTC
CDR3aa: CASRRVPTLQETQYF

v_gene: TRBV6-5
d_gene: -
abundance: -
j_gene: TRBJ2-7
CDR3nt: TGTGCCAGCAGTGAGGGCAGTTACTCCTACGAGCAGTACTTC
CDR3aa: CASSEGSYSYEQYF

v_gene: TRBV10-3
d_gene: TRBD1
abundance: -
j_gene: TRBJ1-1
CDR3nt: TGTGCCATCAGGGGGACAGGCACTGAAGCTTTCTTT
CDR3aa: CAIRGTGTEAFF

v_gene: TRBV7-2
d_gene: TRBD2
abundance: -
j_gene: TRBJ2-5
CDR3nt: TGTGCCAGCAGCCCTGGGACTAGCGGGAGTTGGGGCGAGACCCAGTACTTC
CDR3aa: CASSPGTSGSWGETQYF

v_gene: TRBV30
d_gene: -
abundance: -
j_gene: TRBJ2-1
CDR3nt: TGTGCCTGGAGAGCACTAGGGAATGAGCAGTTCTTC
CDR3aa: CAWRALGNEQFF

v_gene: TRBV5-1
d_gene: TRBD1
abundance: -
j_gene: TRBJ2-7
CDR3nt: TGCGCCAGCAGTCGGGACAGGGAGAAGGACGAGCAGTACTTC
CDR3aa: CASSRDREKDEQYF

v_gene: TRBV6-6
d_gene: -
abundance: -
j_gene: TRBJ2-1
CDR3nt: TGTGCCAGCAGGACCAATGAGCAGTTCTTC
CDR3aa: CASRTNEQFF

v_gene: TRBV9
d_gene: -
abundance: -
j_gene: TRBJ1-1
CDR3nt: TGTGCCAGCAGCGTAGCCAGGGCGACTGAAGCTTTCTTT
CDR3aa: CASSVARATEAFF

v_gene: TRBV9
d_gene: -
abundance: -
j_gene: TRBJ2-1
CDR3nt: TGTGCCAGCAGCGTAGTTGGGAAGGAGCAGTTCTTC
CDR3aa: CASSVVGKEQFF

v_gene: TRBV20-1
d_gene: -
abundance: -
j_gene: TRBJ1-1
CDR3nt: TGCAGTGCTAGGAGGACAGAAGCTTTCTTT
CDR3aa: CSARRTEAFF

v_gene: TRBV29-1
d_gene: -
abundance: -
j_gene: TRBJ2-7
CDR3nt: TGCAGCGTTGAAATGGGATCCTACGAGCAGTACTTC
CDR3aa: CSVEMGSYEQYF

v_gene: TRBV10-3
d_gene: TRBD1
abundance: -
j_gene: TRBJ2-7
CDR3nt: TGTGCCATCAGTGAGGCAGTTACCGGGACAGCATCCTACGAGCAGTACTTC
CDR3aa: CAISEAVTGTASYEQYF

v_gene: TRBV5-6
d_gene: -
abundance: once
j_gene: TRBJ1-2
CDR3nt: TGTGCCAGCAGCGATACAGTCCTAAGTGTCTATGGCTACACCTTC
CDR3aa: CASSDTVLSVYGYTF

v_gene: TRBV27
d_gene: -
abundance: -
j_gene: TRBJ2-7
CDR3nt: TGTGCCAGCAGGGGGCCCTACGAGCAGTACTTC
CDR3aa: CASRGPYEQYF

v_gene: TRBV15
d_gene: -
abundance: -
j_gene: TRBJ2-7
CDR3nt: TGTGCCACCAGCAGCGGGACAAACCGCGAGCAGTACTTC
CDR3aa: CATSSGTNREQYF

v_gene: TRBV6-1
d_gene: -
abundance: -
j_gene: TRBJ1-2
CDR3nt: TGTGCCAGCAGCGTCGTACAGGGAAACTATGGCTACACCTTC
CDR3aa: CASSVVQGNYGYTF

v_gene: TRBV10-1
d_gene: -
abundance: -
j_gene: TRBJ2-3
CDR3nt: TGCGCCAGCAGTGGGCGCGGGGCAGATACGCAGTATTTT
CDR3aa: CASSGRGADTQYF

v_gene: TRBV5-6
d_gene: -
abundance: -
j_gene: TRBJ1-2
CDR3nt: TGTGCCAGCAGCGCCGGGAGCTATGGCTACACCTTC
CDR3aa: CASSAGSYGYTF

v_gene: TRBV6-4
d_gene: -
abundance: few
j_gene: TRBJ2-1
CDR3nt: TGTGCCAGCAGCCGCAGGGGCGGGAGCTATGAGCAGTTCTTC
CDR3aa: CASSRRGGSYEQFF

v_gene: TRBV6-4
d_gene: TRBD2
abundance: -
j_gene: TRBJ2-1
CDR3nt: TGTGCCAGCAGTGACAGGGCGGGAGAAGGAAACAATGAGCAGTTCTTC
CDR3aa: CASSDRAGEGNNEQFF

v_gene: TRBV2
d_gene: -
abundance: once
j_gene: TRBJ1-4
CDR3nt: TGTGCCAGCCGGATCTCTAATGAAAAACTGTTTTTT
CDR3aa: CASRISNEKLFF

v_gene: TRBV2
d_gene: -
abundance: -
j_gene: TRBJ2-7
CDR3nt: TGTGCCAGCACCCAGCCCTATGATTACGAGCAGTACTTC
CDR3aa: CASTQPYDYEQYF

v_gene: TRBV11-2
d_gene: -
abundance: -
j_gene: TRBJ2-5
CDR3nt: TGTGCCAGCAGCTCAATCAGCAGGGTCCAAGAGACCCAGTACTTC
CDR3aa: CASSSISRVQETQYF

v_gene: TRBV11-2
d_gene: -
abundance: -
j_gene: TRBJ2-3
CDR3nt: TGTGCCAGCAGCTTAGAGAGGCGGGTCTGGATCAGCACAGATACGCAGTATTTT
CDR3aa: CASSLERRVWISTDTQYF

v_gene: TRBV10-3
d_gene: -
abundance: -
j_gene: TRBJ2-7
CDR3nt: TGTGCCACCACCCGGGACCAAACGGGGTCCTACGAGCAGTACTTC
CDR3aa: CATTRDQTGSYEQYF

v_gene: TRBV28
d_gene: -
abundance: -
j_gene: TRBJ1-2
CDR3nt: TGTGCCAGCAGTTCGCCCCGGGCCGGGGGCGGTGGCTACACCTTC
CDR3aa: CASSSPRAGGGGYTF

v_gene: TRBV7-9
d_gene: -
abundance: -
j_gene: TRBJ1-1
CDR3nt: TGTGCCAGCAGCATAGCGTCAGGGACTACCACTGAAGCTTTCTTT
CDR3aa: CASSIASGTTTEAFF

v_gene: TRBV5-1
d_gene: -
abundance: -
j_gene: TRBJ1-4
CDR3nt: TGCGCCAGCAGCTTGGGGGCCGCCCTTGATGAAAAACTGTTTTTT
CDR3aa: CASSLGAALDEKLFF

v_gene: TRBV5-1
d_gene: -
abundance: -
j_gene: TRBJ1-1
CDR3nt: TGCGCCAGCAGCTTGGCCACGAGCACCGGGAACACTGAAGCTTTCTTT
CDR3aa: CASSLATSTGNTEAFF

v_gene: TRBV9
d_gene: TRBD2
abundance: once
j_gene: TRBJ2-7
CDR3nt: TGTGCCAGCAGCGTAGGGGCGGGGGGACATCTCACCTACGAGCAGTACTTC
CDR3aa: CASSVGAGGHLTYEQYF

v_gene: TRBV6-1
d_gene: -
abundance: -
j_gene: TRBJ2-7
CDR3nt: TGTGCCAGCAGTGAAGAAGGAGCCCGATACGAGCAGTACTTC
CDR3aa: CASSEEGARYEQYF

v_gene: TRBV28
d_gene: -
abundance: -
j_gene: TRBJ1-4
CDR3nt: TGTGCCAGCAGTTTGACAGCAACAACTAATGAAAAACTGTTTTTT
CDR3aa: CASSLTATTNEKLFF

v_gene: TRBV28
d_gene: TRBD1
abundance: -
j_gene: TRBJ2-7
CDR3nt: TGTGCCAGCAGTGAATCCGGGACAGGACACTCCTACGAGCAGTACTTC
CDR3aa: CASSESGTGHSYEQYF

v_gene: TRBV10-3
d_gene: -
abundance: -
j_gene: TRBJ1-2
CDR3nt: TGTGCCATCAGCTGGCAGGCGGATAACTATGGCTACACCTTC
CDR3aa: CAISWQADNYGYTF

v_gene: TRBV13
d_gene: TRBD2
abundance: -
j_gene: TRBJ2-1
CDR3nt: TGTGCCAGCAGCTCCCTCCTAGCGGGAGTGAGTTACAATGAGCAGTTCTTC
CDR3aa: CASSSLLAGVSYNEQFF

v_gene: TRBV5-6
d_gene: -
abundance: -
j_gene: TRBJ2-3
CDR3nt: TGTGCCAGCAGCTTTGCAGATACGCAGTATTTT
CDR3aa: CASSFADTQYF

v_gene: TRBV11-2
d_gene: TRBD2
abundance: -
j_gene: TRBJ2-3
CDR3nt: TGTGCCAGCAGCTCCGGACTAGCGGGAATCTCAGATACGCAGTATTTT
CDR3aa: CASSSGLAGISDTQYF

v_gene: TRBV14
d_gene: -
abundance: once
j_gene: TRBJ2-3
CDR3nt: TGTGCCAGCAGCCAAGGGAGGGGGAGTAGTTCCACGCAGTATTTT
CDR3aa: CASSQGRGSSSTQYF

v_gene: TRBV19
d_gene: TRBD2
abundance: -
j_gene: TRBJ2-7
CDR3nt: TGTGCCGCGGGGACCTCGGGGGGCGAGCAGTACTTC
CDR3aa: CAAGTSGGEQYF

v_gene: TRBV27
d_gene: -
abundance: -
j_gene: TRBJ1-1
CDR3nt: TGTGCCAGCAGCGGACAGCCGAACACTGAAGCTTTCTTT
CDR3aa: CASSGQPNTEAFF

v_gene: TRBV4-1
d_gene: -
abundance: few
j_gene: TRBJ2-7
CDR3nt: TGCGCCAGCAGCCATCCTTGGGGCGAGCAGTACTTC
CDR3aa: CASSHPWGEQYF

v_gene: TRBV19
d_gene: -
abundance: -
j_gene: TRBJ1-5
CDR3nt: TGTGCCAGTAGTATAGGACAGTATAGCAATCAGCCCCAGCATTTT
CDR3aa: CASSIGQYSNQPQHF

v_gene: TRBV5-1
d_gene: -
abundance: once
j_gene: TRBJ2-1
CDR3nt: TGCGCCAGCAGCTTGTCGTCCCGAGGATACAATGAGCAGTTCTTC
CDR3aa: CASSLSSRGYNEQFF

v_gene: TRBV10-3
d_gene: -
abundance: few
j_gene: TRBJ2-7
CDR3nt: TGTGCCATCAGCAAGGACACATCCTACGAGCAGTACTTC
CDR3aa: CAISKDTSYEQYF

v_gene: TRBV30
d_gene: -
abundance: -
j_gene: TRBJ2-2
CDR3nt: TGTGCCTGGAGTGTAATGGCGGGAATTTTAACCGGGGAGCTGTTTTTT
CDR3aa: CAWSVMAGILTGELFF

v_gene: TRBV5-1
d_gene: TRBD2
abundance: -
j_gene: TRBJ2-1
CDR3nt: TGCGCCAGCAGCGCCGGACTAGTCAAAGATGAGCAGTTCTTC
CDR3aa: CASSAGLVKDEQFF

v_gene: TRBV7-9
d_gene: -
abundance: -
j_gene: TRBJ2-1
CDR3nt: TGTGCCAGCAGCTTAGTCTACAGTAGGGGTGAGCAGTTCTTC
CDR3aa: CASSLVYSRGEQFF

v_gene: TRBV6-1
d_gene: -
abundance: once
j_gene: TRBJ1-1
CDR3nt: TGTGCCAGCAGCCCGTTGCGGGGGCCGAACACTGAAGCTTTCTTT
CDR3aa: CASSPLRGPNTEAFF